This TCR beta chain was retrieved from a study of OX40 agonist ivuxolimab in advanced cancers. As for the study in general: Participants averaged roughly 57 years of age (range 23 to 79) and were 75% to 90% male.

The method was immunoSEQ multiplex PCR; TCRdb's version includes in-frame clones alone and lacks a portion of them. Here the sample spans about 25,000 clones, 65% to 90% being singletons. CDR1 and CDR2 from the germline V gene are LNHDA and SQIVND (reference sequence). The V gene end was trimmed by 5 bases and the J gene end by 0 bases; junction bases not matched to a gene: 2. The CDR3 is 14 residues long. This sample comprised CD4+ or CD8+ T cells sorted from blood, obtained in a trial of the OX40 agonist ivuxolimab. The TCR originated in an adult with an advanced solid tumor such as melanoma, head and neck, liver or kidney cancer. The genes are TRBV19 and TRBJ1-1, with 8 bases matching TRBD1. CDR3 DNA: TGTGCCAGTAGTTGGACAGGGCTGAACACTGAAGCTTTCTTT. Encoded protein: CASSWTGLNTEAFF. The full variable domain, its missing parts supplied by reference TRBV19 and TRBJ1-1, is DGGITQSPKYLFRKEGQNVTLSCEQNLNHDAMYWYRQDPGQGLRLIYYSQIVNDFQKGDIAEGYSVSREKKESFPLTVTSAQKNPTAFYLCASSWTGLNTEAFFGQGTRLTVV.